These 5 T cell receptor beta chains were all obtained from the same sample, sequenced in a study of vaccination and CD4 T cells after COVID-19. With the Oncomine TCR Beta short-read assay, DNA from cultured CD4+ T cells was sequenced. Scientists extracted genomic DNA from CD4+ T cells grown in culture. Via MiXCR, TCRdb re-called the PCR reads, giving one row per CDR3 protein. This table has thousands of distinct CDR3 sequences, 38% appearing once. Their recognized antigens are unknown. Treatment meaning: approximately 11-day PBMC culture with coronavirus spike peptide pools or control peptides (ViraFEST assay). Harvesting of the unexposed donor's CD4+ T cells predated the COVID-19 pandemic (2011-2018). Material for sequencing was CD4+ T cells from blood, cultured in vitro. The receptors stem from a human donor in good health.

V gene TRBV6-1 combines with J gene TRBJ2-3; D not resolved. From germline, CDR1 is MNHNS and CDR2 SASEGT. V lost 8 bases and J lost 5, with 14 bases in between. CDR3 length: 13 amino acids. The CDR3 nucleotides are TGTGCCAGCCGGCCCGATTCCGAAGATACGCAGTATTTT. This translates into CASRPDSEDTQYF.

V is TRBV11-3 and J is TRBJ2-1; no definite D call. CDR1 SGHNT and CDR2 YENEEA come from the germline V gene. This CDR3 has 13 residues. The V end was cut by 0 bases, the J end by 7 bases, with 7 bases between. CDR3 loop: CASSLDPQNEQFF. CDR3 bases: TGTGCCAGCAGCTTAGACCCCCAGAATGAGCAGTTCTTC.

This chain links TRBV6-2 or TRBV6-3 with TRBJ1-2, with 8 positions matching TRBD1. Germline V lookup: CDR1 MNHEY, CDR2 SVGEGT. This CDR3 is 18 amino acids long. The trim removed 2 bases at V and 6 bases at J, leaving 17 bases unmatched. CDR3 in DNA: TGTGCCAGCAGTTACCCTTCGAGAGGACAGGGCAGAGTAGATGGCTACACCTTC. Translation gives CASSYPSRGQGRVDGYTF.

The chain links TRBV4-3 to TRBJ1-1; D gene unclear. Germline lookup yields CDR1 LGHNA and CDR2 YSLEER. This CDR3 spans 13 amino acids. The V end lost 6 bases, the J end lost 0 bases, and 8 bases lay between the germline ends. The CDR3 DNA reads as TGCGCCAGCAGTCGCGGGTTGAACACTGAAGCTTTCTTT. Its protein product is CASSRGLNTEAFF.

The CDR3 spells CSAREAQGGNIQYF. The CDR3 DNA reads as TGCAGTGCTAGAGAAGCACAGGGAGGAAACATTCAGTACTTC. The rearrangement joins TRBV20-1 to TRBJ2-4; D tentatively reads TRBD1 or TRBD2 (6 bases each). This CDR3 has 14 residues. The germline V and J ends were trimmed by 0 bases and 6 bases, with 12 bases remaining between them. CDR1 and CDR2 (germline): DFQATT, SNEGSKA (reference sequence).